A selection of T cell receptor beta chains follows, all from one sample in a study of T cell responses to AZD1222 COVID-19 vaccine. The data were produced by immunoSEQ multiplex PCR, yet TCRdb's version contains in-frame clones alone and is incomplete. The top ten clones hold roughly a fifth of a sample with tens of thousands of clones, 80% of them seen once. The material sequenced was peripheral blood, taken on day 0 of AZD1222 vaccination. The receptors were gathered from an adult in good health. Both conserved end residues are part of each CDR3. A D gene is named only where the DNA matches it firmly. Expanded clones get a size class; other rows say once, few or many, or leave the size out.

cdr3_length	d_call	v_call	j_call	clone_size	cdr3_aa	cdr3_nt
13	NA	TRBV19	TRBJ1-4	NA	CASSMMDSEKLFF	TGTGCCAGTAGTATGATGGACAGTGAAAAACTGTTTTTT
16	TRBD1	TRBV29-1	TRBJ1-4	NA	CSVDGSRQGSNEKLFF	TGCAGCGTAGATGGATCACGACAGGGGTCTAATGAAAAACTGTTTTTT
14	NA	TRBV19	TRBJ1-5	NA	CASNEEYSNQPQHF	TGTGCCAGTAATGAGGAATATAGCAATCAGCCCCAGCATTTT
12	NA	TRBV7-9	TRBJ1-5	NA	CASSTGTQPQHF	TGTGCCAGCAGCACGGGGACTCAGCCCCAGCATTTT
14	TRBD2	TRBV5-5	TRBJ2-4	NA	CASSPGLAENIQYF	TGTGCCAGCAGCCCGGGACTAGCGGAAAACATTCAGTACTTC
15	TRBD1	TRBV28	TRBJ2-2	NA	CASSSGTENTGELFF	TGTGCCAGCAGTTCCGGGACAGAGAACACCGGGGAGCTGTTTTTT
15	TRBD1	TRBV14	TRBJ1-1	NA	CASSRTTGAGTEAFF	TGTGCCAGCAGCCGAACGACAGGGGCGGGCACTGAAGCTTTCTTT
16	NA	TRBV5-1	TRBJ1-6	NA	CASSFLGVGRDSPLHF	TGCGCCAGCAGCTTTCTAGGGGTCGGCAGGGATTCACCCCTCCACTTT
11	TRBD2	TRBV20-1	TRBJ2-1	NA	CSGVTEGREFF	TGCAGTGGCGTCACGGAAGGGAGGGAGTTCTTC
14	NA	TRBV5-6	TRBJ1-5	NA	CASSLGQPGQPQHF	TGTGCCAGCAGCTTGGGACAGCCAGGGCAGCCCCAGCATTTT
15	NA	TRBV10-3	TRBJ2-5	NA	CAIIRRAPMVETQYF	TGTGCCATCATTCGCCGAGCCCCGATGGTGGAGACCCAGTACTTC
13	NA	TRBV12-3/TRBV12-4	TRBJ2-7	NA	CASRRRGSYEQYF	TGTGCCAGCAGACGCCGCGGCTCCTACGAGCAGTACTTC
16	NA	TRBV4-1	TRBJ2-5	NA	CASSRSSTPRGETQYF	TGCGCCAGCAGCCGATCCTCGACCCCCCGGGGAGAGACCCAGTACTTC
12	NA	TRBV5-6	TRBJ2-2	few	CASNRVTGELFF	TGTGCCAGTAACAGGGTCACCGGGGAGCTGTTTTTT
15	TRBD1	TRBV9	TRBJ2-1	NA	CASSVGQGSYNEQFF	TGTGCCAGCAGCGTAGGACAGGGGTCCTACAATGAGCAGTTCTTC
14	NA	TRBV28	TRBJ2-7	few	CASSLQGGGREQYF	TGTGCCAGCAGTTTACAAGGCGGCGGCAGGGAGCAGTACTTC